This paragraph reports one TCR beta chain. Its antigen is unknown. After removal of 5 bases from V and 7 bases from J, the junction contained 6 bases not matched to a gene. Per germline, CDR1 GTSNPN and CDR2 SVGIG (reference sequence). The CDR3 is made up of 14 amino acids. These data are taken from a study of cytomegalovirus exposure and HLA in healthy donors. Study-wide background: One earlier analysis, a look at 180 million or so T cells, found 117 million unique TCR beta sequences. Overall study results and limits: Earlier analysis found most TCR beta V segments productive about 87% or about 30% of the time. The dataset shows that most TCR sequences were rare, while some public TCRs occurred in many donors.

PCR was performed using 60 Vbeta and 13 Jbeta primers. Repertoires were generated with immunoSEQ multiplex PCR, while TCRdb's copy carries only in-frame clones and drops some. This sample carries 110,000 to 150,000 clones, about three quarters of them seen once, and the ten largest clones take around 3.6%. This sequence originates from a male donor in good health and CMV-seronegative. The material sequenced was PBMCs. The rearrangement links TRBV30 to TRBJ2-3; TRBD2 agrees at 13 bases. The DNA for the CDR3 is TGTGCCTGGGGACTAGCGGGAGCGTGGAATACGCAGTATTTT. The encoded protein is CAWGLAGAWNTQYF.